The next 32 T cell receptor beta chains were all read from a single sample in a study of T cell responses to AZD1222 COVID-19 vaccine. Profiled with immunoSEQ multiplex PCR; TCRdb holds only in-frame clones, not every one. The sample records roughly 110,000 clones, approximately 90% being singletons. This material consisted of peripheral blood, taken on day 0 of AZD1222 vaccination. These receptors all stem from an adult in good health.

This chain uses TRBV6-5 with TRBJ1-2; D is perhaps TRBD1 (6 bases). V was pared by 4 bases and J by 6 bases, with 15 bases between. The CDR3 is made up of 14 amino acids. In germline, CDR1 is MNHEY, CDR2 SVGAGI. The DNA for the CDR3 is TGTGCCAGCAGTTCCCTACAGGGCCTCCATGGCTACACCTTC. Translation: CASSSLQGLHGYTF.

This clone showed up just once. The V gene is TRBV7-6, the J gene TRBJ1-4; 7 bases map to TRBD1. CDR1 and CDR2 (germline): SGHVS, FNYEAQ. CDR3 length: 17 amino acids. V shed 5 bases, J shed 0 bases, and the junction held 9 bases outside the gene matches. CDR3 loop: CASSPGNRGTTNEKLFF. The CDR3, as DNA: TGTGCCAGCAGCCCCGGGAACAGGGGTACAACTAATGAAAAACTGTTTTTT.

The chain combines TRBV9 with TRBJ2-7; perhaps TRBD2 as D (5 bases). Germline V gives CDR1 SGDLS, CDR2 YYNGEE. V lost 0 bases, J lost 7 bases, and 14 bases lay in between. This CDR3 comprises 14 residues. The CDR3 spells CASSVDQRRGEQYF. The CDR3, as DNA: TGTGCCAGCAGCGTAGATCAGCGTAGAGGGGAGCAGTACTTC.

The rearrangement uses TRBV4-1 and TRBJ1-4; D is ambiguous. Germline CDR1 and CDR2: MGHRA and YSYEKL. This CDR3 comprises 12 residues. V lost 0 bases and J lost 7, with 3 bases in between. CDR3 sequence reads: CASSQDTEKLFF. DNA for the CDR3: TGCGCCAGCAGCCAAGATACTGAAAAACTGTTTTTT.

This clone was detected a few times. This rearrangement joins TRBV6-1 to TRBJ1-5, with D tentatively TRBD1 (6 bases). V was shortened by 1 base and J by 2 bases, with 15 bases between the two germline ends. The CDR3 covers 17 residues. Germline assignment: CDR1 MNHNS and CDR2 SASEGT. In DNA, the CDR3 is TGTGCCAGCAGTGAAGGGACCCACCCAGGGGGCAATCAGCCCCAGCATTTT. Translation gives CASSEGTHPGGNQPQHF.

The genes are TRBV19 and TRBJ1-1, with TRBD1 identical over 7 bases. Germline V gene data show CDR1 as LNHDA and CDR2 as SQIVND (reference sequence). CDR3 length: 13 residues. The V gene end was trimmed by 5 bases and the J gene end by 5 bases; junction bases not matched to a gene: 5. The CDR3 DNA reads TGTGCCAGTAGTTACAGGGGATGGACTGAAGCTTTCTTT. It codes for CASSYRGWTEAFF.

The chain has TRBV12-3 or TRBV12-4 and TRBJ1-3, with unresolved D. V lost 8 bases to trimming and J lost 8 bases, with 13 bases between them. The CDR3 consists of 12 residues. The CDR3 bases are TGTGCCAGCGGTTCGAGTCCAGACACCATATATTTT. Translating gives CASGSSPDTIYF.

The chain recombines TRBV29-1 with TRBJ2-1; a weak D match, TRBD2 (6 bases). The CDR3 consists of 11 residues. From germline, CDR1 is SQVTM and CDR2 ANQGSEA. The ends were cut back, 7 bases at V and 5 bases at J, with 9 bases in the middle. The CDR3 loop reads CSATSNNEQFF. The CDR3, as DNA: TGCAGCGCCACTAGCAACAATGAGCAGTTCTTC.

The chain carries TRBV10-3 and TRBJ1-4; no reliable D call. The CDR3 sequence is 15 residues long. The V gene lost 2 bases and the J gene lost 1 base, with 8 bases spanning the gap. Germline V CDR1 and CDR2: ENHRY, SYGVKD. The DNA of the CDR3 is TGTGCCATCAGTGAGATGGAGGGAACTAATGAAAAACTGTTTTTT. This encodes CAISEMEGTNEKLFF.

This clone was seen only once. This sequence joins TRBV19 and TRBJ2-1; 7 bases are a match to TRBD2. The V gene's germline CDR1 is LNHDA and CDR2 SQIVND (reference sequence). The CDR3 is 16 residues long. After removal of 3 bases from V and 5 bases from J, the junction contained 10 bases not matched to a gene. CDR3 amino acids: CASSIPGLDGNNEQFF. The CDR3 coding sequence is TGTGCCAGTAGTATCCCAGGACTAGATGGGAACAATGAGCAGTTCTTC.

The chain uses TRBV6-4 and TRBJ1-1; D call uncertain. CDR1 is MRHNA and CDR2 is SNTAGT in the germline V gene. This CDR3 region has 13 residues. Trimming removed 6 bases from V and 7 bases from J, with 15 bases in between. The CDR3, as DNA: TGTGCCAGCAGGCTTACACCGTACGGTGAAGCTTTCTTT. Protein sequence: CASRLTPYGEAFF.

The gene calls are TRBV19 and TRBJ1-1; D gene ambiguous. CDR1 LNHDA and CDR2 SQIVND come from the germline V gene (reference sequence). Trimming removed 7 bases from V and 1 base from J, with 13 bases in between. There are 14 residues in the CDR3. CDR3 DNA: TGTGCCAGTAATGATAGACGGCCGAACACTGAAGCTTTCTTT. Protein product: CASNDRRPNTEAFF. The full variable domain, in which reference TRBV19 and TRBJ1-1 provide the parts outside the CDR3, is DGGITQSPKYLFRKEGQNVTLSCEQNLNHDAMYWYRQDPGQGLRLIYYSQIVNDFQKGDIAEGYSVSREKKESFPLTVTSAQKNPTAFYLCASNDRRPNTEAFFGQGTRLTVV.

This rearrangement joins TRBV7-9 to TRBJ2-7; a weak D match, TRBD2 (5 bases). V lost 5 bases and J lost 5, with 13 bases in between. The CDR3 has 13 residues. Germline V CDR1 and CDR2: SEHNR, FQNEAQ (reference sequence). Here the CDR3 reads CASSLPGVDEQYF. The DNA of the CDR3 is TGTGCCAGCAGCCTTCCCGGGGTTGACGAGCAGTACTTC.

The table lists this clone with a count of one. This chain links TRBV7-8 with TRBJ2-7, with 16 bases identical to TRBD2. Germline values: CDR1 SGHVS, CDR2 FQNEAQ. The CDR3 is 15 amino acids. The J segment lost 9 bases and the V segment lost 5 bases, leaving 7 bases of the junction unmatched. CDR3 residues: CASSRGTSGGARQYF. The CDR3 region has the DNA TGTGCCAGCAGCCGAGGGACTAGCGGGGGGGCAAGGCAGTACTTC.

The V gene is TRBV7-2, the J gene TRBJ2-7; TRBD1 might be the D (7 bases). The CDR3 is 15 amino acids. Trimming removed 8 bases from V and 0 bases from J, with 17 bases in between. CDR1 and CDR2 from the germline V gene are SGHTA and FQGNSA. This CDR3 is CASGGGQEYSYEQYF. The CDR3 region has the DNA TGTGCCAGCGGGGGAGGACAGGAGTACTCCTACGAGCAGTACTTC.

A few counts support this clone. In DNA form, the CDR3 reads TGTGCCAGCAGGAGCTGGAGTGGGGCCGAATCCGCCCCAGAGACCCAGTACTTC. It is translated as CASRSWSGAESAPETQYF. The V call is TRBV13, the J call TRBJ2-5; D is perhaps TRBD1 (5 bases). There are 18 residues in the CDR3. Germline V gene data show CDR1 as PRHDT and CDR2 as FYEKMQ (reference sequence). The V end was cut by 6 bases, the J end by 4 bases, with 27 bases between.

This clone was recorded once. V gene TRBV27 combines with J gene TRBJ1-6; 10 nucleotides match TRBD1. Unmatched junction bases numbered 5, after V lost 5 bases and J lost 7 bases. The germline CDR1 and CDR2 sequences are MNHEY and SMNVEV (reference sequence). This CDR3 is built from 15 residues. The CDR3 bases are TGTGCCAGCAGTCCCCGGACAGGGGGAAATTCACCCCTCCACTTT. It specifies CASSPRTGGNSPLHF.

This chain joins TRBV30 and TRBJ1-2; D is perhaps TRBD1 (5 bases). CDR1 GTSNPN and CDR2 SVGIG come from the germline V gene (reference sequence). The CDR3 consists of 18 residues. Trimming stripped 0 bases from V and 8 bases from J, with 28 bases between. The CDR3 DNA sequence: TGTGCCTGGAGTGTAGGTTCCCACAGGAGTACGGCCCCGCCCGGCTACACCTTC. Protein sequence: CAWSVGSHRSTAPPGYTF. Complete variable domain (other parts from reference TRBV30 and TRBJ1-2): SQTIHQWPATLVQPVGSPLSLECTVEGTSNPNLYWYRQAAGRGLQLLFYSVGIGQISSEVPQNLSASRPQDRQFILSSKKLLLSDSGFYLCAWSVGSHRSTAPPGYTFGSGTRLTVV.

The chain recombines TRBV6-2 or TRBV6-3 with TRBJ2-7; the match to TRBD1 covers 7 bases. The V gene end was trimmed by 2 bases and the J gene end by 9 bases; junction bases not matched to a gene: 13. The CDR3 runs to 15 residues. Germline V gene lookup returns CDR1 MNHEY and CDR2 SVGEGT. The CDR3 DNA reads TGTGCCAGCAGTTACGGGAGAGGGACAGCGCAGTTGCAGTACTTC. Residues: CASSYGRGTAQLQYF.

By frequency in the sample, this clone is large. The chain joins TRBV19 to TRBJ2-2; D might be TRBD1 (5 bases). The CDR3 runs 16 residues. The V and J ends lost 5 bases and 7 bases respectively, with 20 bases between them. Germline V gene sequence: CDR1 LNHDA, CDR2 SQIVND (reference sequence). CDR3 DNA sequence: TGTGCCAGTAGTGTCTTCAGGGTTAGGGCTGGCGGGGAGCTGTTTTTT. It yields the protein CASSVFRVRAGGELFF.

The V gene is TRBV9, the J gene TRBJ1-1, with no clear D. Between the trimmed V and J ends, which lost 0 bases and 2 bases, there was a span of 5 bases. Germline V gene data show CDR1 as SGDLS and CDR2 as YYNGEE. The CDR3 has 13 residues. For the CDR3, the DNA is TGTGCCAGCAGCGTAGCGTCAAACACTGAAGCTTTCTTT. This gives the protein CASSVASNTEAFF.

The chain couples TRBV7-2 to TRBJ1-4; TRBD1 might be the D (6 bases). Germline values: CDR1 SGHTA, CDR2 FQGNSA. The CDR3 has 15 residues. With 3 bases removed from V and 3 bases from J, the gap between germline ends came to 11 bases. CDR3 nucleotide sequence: TGTGCCAGCAGCTTGATGGGACAACCTAATGAAAAACTGTTTTTT. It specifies CASSLMGQPNEKLFF. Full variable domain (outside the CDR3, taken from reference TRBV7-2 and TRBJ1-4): GAGVSQSPSNKVTEKGKDVELRCDPISGHTALYWYRQSLGQGLEFLIYFQGNSAPDKSGLPSDRFSAERTGGSVSTLTIQRTQQEDSAVYLCASSLMGQPNEKLFFGSGTQLSVL.

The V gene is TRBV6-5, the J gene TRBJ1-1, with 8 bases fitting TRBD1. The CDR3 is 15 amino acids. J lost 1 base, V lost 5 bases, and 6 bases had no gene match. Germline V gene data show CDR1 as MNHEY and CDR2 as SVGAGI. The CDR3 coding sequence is TGTGCCAGCAGTCAACAGGGGGTCGGGAACACTGAAGCTTTCTTT. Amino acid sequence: CASSQQGVGNTEAFF.

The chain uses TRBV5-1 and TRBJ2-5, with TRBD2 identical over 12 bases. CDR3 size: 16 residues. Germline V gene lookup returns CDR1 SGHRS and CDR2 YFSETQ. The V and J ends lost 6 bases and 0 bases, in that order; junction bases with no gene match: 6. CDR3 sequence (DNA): TGCGCCAGCACAAGGGGGACTAGCGGGTACCAAGAGACCCAGTACTTC. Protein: CASTRGTSGYQETQYF.

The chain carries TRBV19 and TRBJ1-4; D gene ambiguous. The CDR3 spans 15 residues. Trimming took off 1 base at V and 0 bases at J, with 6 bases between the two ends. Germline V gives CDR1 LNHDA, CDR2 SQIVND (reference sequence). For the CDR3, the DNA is TGTGCCAGTAGTATAGCCGGTGCAACTAATGAAAAACTGTTTTTT. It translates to CASSIAGATNEKLFF.

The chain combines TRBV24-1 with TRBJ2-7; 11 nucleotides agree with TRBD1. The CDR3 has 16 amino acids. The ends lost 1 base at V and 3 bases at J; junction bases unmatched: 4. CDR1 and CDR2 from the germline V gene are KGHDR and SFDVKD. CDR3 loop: CATSDFAGTGGYEQYF. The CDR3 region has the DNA TGTGCCACCAGTGATTTTGCTGGGACAGGGGGCTACGAGCAGTACTTC.

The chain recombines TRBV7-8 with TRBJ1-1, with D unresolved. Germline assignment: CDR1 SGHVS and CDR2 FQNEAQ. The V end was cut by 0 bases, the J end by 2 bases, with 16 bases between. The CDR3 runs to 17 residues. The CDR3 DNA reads TGTGCCAGCAGCTTAGCAGTGGTCTCCCCCCTAAACACTGAAGCTTTCTTT. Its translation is CASSLAVVSPLNTEAFF.

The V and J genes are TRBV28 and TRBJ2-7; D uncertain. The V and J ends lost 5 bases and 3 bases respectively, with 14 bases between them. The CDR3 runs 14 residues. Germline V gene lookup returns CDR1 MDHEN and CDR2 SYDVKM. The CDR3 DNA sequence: TGTGCCAGCAGTGTATCCTCGTCTGACTACGAGCAGTACTTC. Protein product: CASSVSSSDYEQYF.

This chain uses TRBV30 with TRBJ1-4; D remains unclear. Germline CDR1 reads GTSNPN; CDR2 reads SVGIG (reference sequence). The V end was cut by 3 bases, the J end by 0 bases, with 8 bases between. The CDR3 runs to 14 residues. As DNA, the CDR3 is TGTGCCTGGAGGGCAATTGCAACTAATGAAAAACTGTTTTTT. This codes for CAWRAIATNEKLFF.

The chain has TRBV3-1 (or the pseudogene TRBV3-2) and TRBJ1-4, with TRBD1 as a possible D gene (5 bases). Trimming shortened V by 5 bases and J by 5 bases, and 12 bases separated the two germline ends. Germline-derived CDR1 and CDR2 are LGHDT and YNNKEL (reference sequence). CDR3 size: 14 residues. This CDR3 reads CASSSGTGNEKLFF. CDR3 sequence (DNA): TGTGCCAGCAGCTCCGGGACGGGGAATGAAAAACTGTTTTTT.

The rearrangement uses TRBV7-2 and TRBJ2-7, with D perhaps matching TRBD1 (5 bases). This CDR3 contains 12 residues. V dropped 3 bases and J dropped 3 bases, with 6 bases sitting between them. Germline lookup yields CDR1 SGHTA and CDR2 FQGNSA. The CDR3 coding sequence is TGTGCCAGCAGCTTCAGGGACTACGAGCAGTACTTC. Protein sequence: CASSFRDYEQYF.

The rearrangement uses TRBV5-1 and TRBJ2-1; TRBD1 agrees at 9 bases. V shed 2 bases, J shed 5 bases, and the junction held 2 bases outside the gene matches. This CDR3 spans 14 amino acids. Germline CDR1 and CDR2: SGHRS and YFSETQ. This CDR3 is CASSLQGADNEQFF. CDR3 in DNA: TGCGCCAGCAGCTTACAGGGGGCCGACAATGAGCAGTTCTTC.